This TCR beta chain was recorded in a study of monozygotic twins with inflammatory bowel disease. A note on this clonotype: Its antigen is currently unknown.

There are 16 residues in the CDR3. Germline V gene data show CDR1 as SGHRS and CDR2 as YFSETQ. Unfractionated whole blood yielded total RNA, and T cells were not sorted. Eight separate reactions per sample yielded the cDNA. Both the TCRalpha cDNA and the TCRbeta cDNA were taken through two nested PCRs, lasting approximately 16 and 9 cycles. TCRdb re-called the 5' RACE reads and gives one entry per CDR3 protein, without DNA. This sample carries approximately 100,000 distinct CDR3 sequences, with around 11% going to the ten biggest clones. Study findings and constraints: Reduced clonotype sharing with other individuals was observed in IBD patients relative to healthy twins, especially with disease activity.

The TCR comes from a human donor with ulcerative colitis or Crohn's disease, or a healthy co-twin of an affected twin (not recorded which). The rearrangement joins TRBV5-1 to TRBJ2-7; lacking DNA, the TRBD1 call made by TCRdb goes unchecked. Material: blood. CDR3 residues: CASSIGGQANSYEQYF.